The 10 T cell receptor beta chains listed next were all sequenced from one sample in a study of low-dose radiotherapy and immunotherapy resistance in tumors. The time point here: before trial treatment. First-strand cDNA used TRAV- and TRBV-specific primers, covering alpha and beta chains. It was with a constant-region primer and a V-primer adapter that TCRs were amplified over around 18 PCR cycles. TCRdb called the reads again in MiXCR, with one record for every CDR3 protein. The table includes under 90,000 distinct CDR3 sequences, 31% detected once. The sample was PBMCs, taken before treatment. The receptors here all came from a female donor with ovarian cancer.

This clonotype was counted ten times or more. The chain uses TRBV29-1 and TRBJ2-7; TRBD2 matches 14 bases. Germline V lookup: CDR1 SQVTM, CDR2 ANQGSEA. The CDR3 length is 17 residues. V was clipped by 6 bases and J by 4 bases; unmatched bases: 14. The DNA for the CDR3 is TGCAGCGTCCGGACTAGCGGGGGGCCCGGAGTCCGGTACGAGCAGTACTTC. Its translation: CSVRTSGGPGVRYEQYF.

This clonotype was seen at least ten times. The rearrangement joins TRBV15 to TRBJ2-1; 9 nucleotides line up with TRBD2. This CDR3 comprises 19 residues. The V gene's germline CDR1 is LNHNV and CDR2 YYDKDF (reference sequence). V was clipped by 0 bases and J by 0 bases; unmatched bases: 9. CDR3 coding DNA: TGTGCCACCAGCAGAGATAGCGGGGGAGCTCAGAGCTCCTACAATGAGCAGTTCTTC. Amino acid sequence: CATSRDSGGAQSSYNEQFF.

This clonotype was counted many times. The genes are TRBV5-1 and TRBJ2-7; 9 positions match TRBD1. The CDR3 covers 19 residues. After removal of 4 bases from V and 4 bases from J, the junction contained 21 bases not matched to a gene. Germline V CDR1 and CDR2: SGHRS, YFSETQ. CDR3 loop: CASSALTTGGARLRYEQYF. CDR3 sequence (DNA): TGCGCCAGCAGCGCACTAACCACAGGGGGCGCACGCTTAAGATACGAGCAGTACTTC.

This chain joins TRBV7-2 and TRBJ1-2; D perhaps matches TRBD1 (5 bases). Trimming removed 5 bases at V and 7 bases at J, with 14 bases between. Per germline, CDR1 SGHTA and CDR2 FQGNSA. This CDR3 comprises 13 residues. The CDR3 coding sequence is TGTGCCAGCAGCCATGGGGGGACGGCTGGCTACACCTTC. Translating gives CASSHGGTAGYTF.

The rearrangement joins TRBV27 to TRBJ2-1; D is possibly TRBD2 (5 bases). V dropped 4 bases and J dropped 2 bases, with 12 bases sitting between them. Germline loops: CDR1 MNHEY, CDR2 SMNVEV (reference sequence). The length of the CDR3 is 15 residues. CDR3 sequence (DNA): TGTGCCAGCAGTTCCCTAGGGAGCACCTACAATGAGCAGTTCTTC. It is translated as CASSSLGSTYNEQFF.

The rearrangement links TRBV28 to TRBJ1-1, with D possibly TRBD1 on 6 matching bases. CDR1 MDHEN and CDR2 SYDVKM come from the germline V gene. The length of the CDR3 is 13 residues. The V end lost 6 bases, the J end lost 1 base, and 9 bases lay between the germline ends. CDR3: CASSQGTNTEAFF. In DNA, the CDR3 is TGTGCCAGCAGCCAGGGGACGAACACTGAAGCTTTCTTT.

This clonotype was seen many times. The V gene is TRBV7-9, the J gene TRBJ2-1; TRBD2 matches 15 bases. This CDR3 comprises 17 residues. CDR1 and CDR2 (germline): SEHNR, FQNEAQ (reference sequence). V lost 4 bases to trimming and J lost 3 bases; unmatched junction nucleotides: 4. Here the CDR3 reads CASSYSGLAGGYNEQFF. In DNA form, the CDR3 reads TGTGCCAGCAGCTACTCGGGACTAGCGGGGGGCTACAATGAGCAGTTCTTC.

This clonotype has a count of ten or more. The chain combines TRBV7-9 with TRBJ1-5, with D tentatively TRBD1 (5 bases). This CDR3 has 14 amino acids. Germline V gives CDR1 SEHNR, CDR2 FQNEAQ (reference sequence). Trimming shortened V by 1 base and J by 7 bases, and 11 bases separated the two germline ends. CDR3 amino acids: CASSLEGVGQPQHF. The DNA for the CDR3 is TGTGCCAGCAGCTTAGAAGGGGTGGGACAGCCCCAGCATTTT.

This sequence joins TRBV6-6 and TRBJ1-1; possibly TRBD1 for D (6 bases). V was cut by 1 base and J by 4 bases, with 19 bases left in between. The CDR3 sequence is 17 residues long. Germline V gene data show CDR1 as MNHNY and CDR2 as SVGAGI (reference sequence). CDR3 amino acids: CASSYLRGGMGSTEAFF. For the CDR3, the DNA is TGTGCCAGCAGTTACTTACGAGGGGGGATGGGGAGCACTGAAGCTTTCTTT.

There are many counts of this clonotype. This chain connects TRBV27 to TRBJ2-5; tentatively, D is TRBD2 (6 bases). V was pared by 6 bases and J by 2 bases, with 16 bases between. This CDR3 contains 15 residues. Germline CDR1 and CDR2: MNHEY and SMNVEV (reference sequence). As DNA, the CDR3 is TGTGCCAGCAGACGGCTCTCCGGGGGTCAAGAGACCCAGTACTTC. It specifies CASRRLSGGQETQYF.